This entry lists 27 T cell receptor beta chains sequenced from one sample in a study of early T cells in non-severe SARS-CoV-2 infection. TCRdb recomputed calls from the 5' RACE reads with MiXCR, one row per CDR3 protein. The table records tens of thousands of distinct CDR3 sequences, 4.5% to 7% of them present only once. The specimen sequenced was whole blood. All receptors derive from an adult who was a healthcare worker with PCR-confirmed SARS-CoV-2 infection or an uninfected control (not recorded which).

This clonotype was seen many times. The gene calls are TRBV10-2 and TRBJ2-3, with a tentative D call TRBD2 (5 bases). The ends were cut back, 7 bases at V and 6 bases at J, with 8 bases in the middle. CDR3 size: 11 residues. Germline V gives CDR1 WSHSY, CDR2 SAAADI. CDR3 in DNA: TGCGCCAGCAACCCGGGGGATACGCAGTATTTT. Amino acids: CASNPGDTQYF.

This clonotype appeared many times. This chain connects TRBV6-1 to TRBJ1-2; 7 bases are shared with TRBD1. In germline, CDR1 is MNHNS, CDR2 SASEGT. J was trimmed by 3 bases and V by 7 bases; bases with no gene match: 5. The CDR3 has 13 residues. The DNA of the CDR3 is TGTGCCAGCACGGACAGGTCTCACTATGGCTACACCTTC. Translated: CASTDRSHYGYTF.

This clonotype was seen a handful of times. The chain links TRBV5-5 to TRBJ1-2; D is undetermined. This CDR3 region has 14 residues. The ends were cut back, 4 bases at V and 2 bases at J, with 12 bases in the middle. CDR1 is SGHKS and CDR2 is YYEKEE in the germline V gene (reference sequence). The DNA of the CDR3 is TGTGCCAGCAGCATGAATATGCCCAACTATGGCTACACCTTC. Its translation is CASSMNMPNYGYTF.

This clonotype has ten or more counts. This chain uses TRBV5-1 with TRBJ2-1; the D call may be TRBD1 or TRBD2 (5 bases each). The CDR3 consists of 15 residues. Per germline, CDR1 SGHRS and CDR2 YFSETQ. Trimming removed 0 bases from V and 5 bases from J, with 12 bases in between. In DNA form, the CDR3 reads TGCGCCAGCAGCTTGGACGGGGCCACCCACAATGAGCAGTTCTTC. Translation: CASSLDGATHNEQFF. Drawing the rest from reference TRBV5-1 and TRBJ2-1, the complete variable domain is KAGVTQTPRYLIKTRGQQVTLSCSPISGHRSVSWYQQTPGQGLQFLFEYFSETQRNKGNFPGRFSGRQFSNSRSEMNVSTLELGDSALYLCASSLDGATHNEQFFGPGTRLTVL.

This clonotype occurred many times. The genes are TRBV19 and TRBJ2-2; D remains unclear. The CDR3 extends over 14 amino acids. V was clipped by 9 bases and J by 9 bases, with 20 bases between them. CDR1 LNHDA and CDR2 SQIVND come from the germline V gene (reference sequence). The CDR3 bases are TGTGCCAGCTCTAAATCCGGACGGGTCCGGGAGCTGTTTTTT. It codes for CASSKSGRVRELFF.

The V gene is TRBV4-2, the J gene TRBJ1-4; 7 nucleotides match TRBD1. V dropped 5 bases and J dropped 7; count of bases not matched to a gene: 10. The CDR3 is made up of 15 amino acids. Germline lookup yields CDR1 LGHNA and CDR2 YNFKEQ. CDR3 DNA sequence: TGTGCCAGCAGCACCCGACAGGGTGTTGGTGAAAAACTGTTTTTT. Amino acids: CASSTRQGVGEKLFF.

The V call is TRBV4-1, the J call TRBJ1-1; TRBD1 agrees at 8 bases. The V gene's germline CDR1 is MGHRA and CDR2 YSYEKL. The CDR3 has 18 residues. Trimming cost V 0 bases and J 6 bases; bases outside gene matches: 15. CDR3 region: CASSQDLWTGFAEAEAFF. CDR3 nucleotides: TGCGCCAGCAGCCAAGATCTCTGGACAGGGTTCGCGGAAGCTGAAGCTTTCTTT.

The rearrangement uses TRBV6-2 or TRBV6-3 and TRBJ1-3; D remains unclear. The CDR3 has 12 residues. Trimming took off 11 bases at V and 0 bases at J, with 8 bases between the two ends. Germline V gives CDR1 MNHEY, CDR2 SVGEGT. The DNA of the CDR3 is TGTGCCGCGGCATACTCTGGAAACACCATATATTTT. The encoded protein is CAAAYSGNTIYF.

This clonotype was seen ten or more times. The V call is TRBV12-3 or TRBV12-4, the J call TRBJ2-1; D gene unclear. Trimming shortened V by 3 bases and J by 10 bases, and 13 bases separated the two germline ends. The CDR3 extends over 13 amino acids. CDR3 DNA sequence: TGTGCCAGCAGTTTTAACCCCCGTGGGGAGCAGTTCTTC. Protein product: CASSFNPRGEQFF.

The table lists this clonotype with many counts. V usage is TRBV19 and J usage is TRBJ1-2; 7 nucleotides agree with TRBD1. Trimming cost V 7 bases and J 8 bases; bases outside gene matches: 10. Germline assignment: CDR1 LNHDA and CDR2 SQIVND (reference sequence). There are 13 residues in the CDR3. Written as DNA, the CDR3 is TGTGCCAGTACCGAAAGACAGGGCCGAGGCTACACCTTC. Its translation is CASTERQGRGYTF.

This clonotype appeared many times. The J gene is TRBJ1-6, the V gene TRBV20-1, with D possibly matching TRBD1 (5 bases). The CDR3 runs to 15 residues. Between the trimmed V and J ends, which lost 3 bases and 6 bases, there was a span of 15 bases. CDR1 is DFQATT and CDR2 is SNEGSKA in the germline V gene (reference sequence). DNA for the CDR3: TGCAGTGCTAGGACAGTTGGGCAGGGTAATTCACCCCTCCACTTT. Its translation: CSARTVGQGNSPLHF.

This clonotype was recorded many times. CDR3 amino acids: CASSRPGGLRGTGELFF. DNA of the CDR3: TGTGCCAGCAGCCGCCCCGGGGGACTGCGGGGCACCGGGGAGCTGTTTTTT. This chain connects TRBV16 to TRBJ2-2; TRBD2 might be the D (6 bases). Trimming cost V 4 bases and J 4 bases, with 19 bases left between them. CDR1 is KGHSY and CDR2 is FQNENV in the germline V gene. The CDR3 is 17 residues long.

This clonotype was counted only a few times. The chain couples TRBV5-4 to TRBJ2-2; tentatively, D is TRBD1 (5 bases). CDR3 size: 15 residues. Trimming took 2 bases from V and 2 from J, leaving 10 bases between them. CDR1 and CDR2 (germline): SGHNT, YYREEE (reference sequence). CDR3: CASSFVDRNTGELFF. CDR3 nucleotides: TGTGCCAGCAGCTTCGTAGACAGAAACACCGGGGAGCTGTTTTTT.

This clonotype was seen many times. V usage is TRBV6-5 and J usage is TRBJ1-2, with 9 nucleotides matching TRBD1. This CDR3 comprises 14 residues. V trimming: 6 bases; J trimming: 4 bases; junction bases outside the gene matches: 6. Germline V CDR1 and CDR2: MNHEY, SVGAGI. The CDR3 sequence: CASSRTGGVYGYTF. The CDR3 DNA sequence: TGTGCCAGCAGCCGTACAGGGGGCGTCTATGGCTACACCTTC.

This clonotype was recorded at least ten times. V gene TRBV5-1 combines with J gene TRBJ2-7; D perhaps matches TRBD1 (6 bases). This CDR3 comprises 12 residues. Germline V gene lookup returns CDR1 SGHRS and CDR2 YFSETQ. The ends were cut back, 4 bases at V and 6 bases at J, with 11 bases in the middle. The CDR3 bases are TGCGCCAGCAGCACACAGGGACCCGAGCAGTACTTC. This translates into CASSTQGPEQYF.

As for this clonotype: One end of the junction is discordant with germline, which a read error may explain. This chain joins TRBV18 and TRBJ2-7; perhaps TRBD2 as D (6 bases). Germline loops: CDR1 KGHSH, CDR2 LQKENI. The length of the CDR3 is 14 residues. DNA for the CDR3: TGTGTCAGCTCAGTGGGGCGGGACCACTACGAGCAGTACTTC. Translating gives CVSSVGRDHYEQYF.

Many counts were recorded for this clonotype. The J gene is TRBJ1-2, the V gene TRBV29-1; perhaps TRBD1 as D (5 bases). The CDR3 has 10 amino acids. Germline values: CDR1 SQVTM, CDR2 ANQGSEA. The CDR3 DNA reads TGCAGGATGCAGGGTTGGGGCTACACCTTC. Amino acid sequence: CRMQGWGYTF. Full variable domain (outside the CDR3, taken from reference TRBV29-1 and TRBJ1-2): SAVISQKPSRDICQRGTSLTIQCQVDSQVTMMFWYRQQPGQSLTLIATANQGSEATYESGFVIDKFPISRPNLTFSTLTVSNMSPEDSSIYLCRMQGWGYTFGSGTRLTVV.

This clonotype was found a few times. V is TRBV11-2 and J is TRBJ2-5, with D maybe TRBD2 (6 bases). CDR1 and CDR2 from the germline V gene are SGHAT and FQNNGV. This CDR3 has 15 amino acids. Trimming pared 2 bases from V and 7 bases from J, leaving 17 bases between. CDR3 coding DNA: TGTGCCAGCAGCTTATCCGATCCCGGGAGCGGGACCCAGTACTTC. Protein sequence: CASSLSDPGSGTQYF.

This clonotype was counted a few times. The chain recombines TRBV19 with TRBJ1-6, with D maybe TRBD1 (5 bases). V lost 6 bases and J lost 9, with 21 bases in between. The CDR3 extends over 16 amino acids. Germline V lookup: CDR1 LNHDA, CDR2 SQIVND (reference sequence). Here the CDR3 DNA reads TGTGCCAGTAGGGGGGTGACGGGCAATCGGGGTTCACCCCTCCACTTT. The encoded protein is CASRGVTGNRGSPLHF.

This clonotype was seen repeatedly, ten times or more. The chain employs TRBV29-1 and TRBJ2-7; a weak D match, TRBD1 (6 bases). Deletions cut 4 bases from V and 0 bases from J, with 10 bases between. This CDR3 spans 13 amino acids. CDR1 is SQVTM and CDR2 is ANQGSEA in the germline V gene. The CDR3 is CSVADSSSYEQYF. The CDR3 DNA is TGCAGCGTTGCGGACAGCTCCTCCTACGAGCAGTACTTC.

CDR3 in amino acids: CATIWRIYGYTF. CDR3 nucleotide sequence: TGTGCCACCATATGGAGGATCTATGGCTACACCTTC. J is TRBJ1-2 and V is TRBV24-1, with D uncertain. This CDR3 is built from 12 residues. CDR1 and CDR2 (germline): KGHDR, SFDVKD. V was cut by 8 bases and J by 4 bases, with 10 bases left in between.

Ten or more counts support this clonotype. The chain has TRBV3-1 and TRBJ2-5; unclear D gene. The germline CDR1 and CDR2 sequences are LGHDT and YNNKEL (reference sequence). With 1 base removed from V and 5 bases from J, the gap between germline ends came to 8 bases. CDR3 length: 13 amino acids. The CDR3 region is CASSQGTQETQYF. CDR3 nucleotide sequence: TGTGCCAGCAGCCAAGGCACCCAGGAGACCCAGTACTTC.

The chain employs TRBV7-9 and TRBJ2-1, with 10 bases identical to TRBD2. With V trimmed by 6 bases and J by 7 bases, 21 bases remained unmatched. CDR3 length: 19 amino acids. Germline CDR1 and CDR2: SEHNR and FQNEAQ (reference sequence). CDR3 coding DNA: TGTGCCAGCAGACAAGCGGGAGGGCCTTGGGGGGACGGACGGAATGAGCAGTTCTTC. Its protein product is CASRQAGGPWGDGRNEQFF. The full variable domain, with the rest looked up from reference TRBV7-9 and TRBJ2-1, is DTGVSQNPRHKITKRGQNVTFRCDPISEHNRLYWYRQTLGQGPEFLTYFQNEAQLEKSRLLSDRFSAERPKGSFSTLEIQRTEQGDSAMYLCASRQAGGPWGDGRNEQFFGPGTRLTVL.

The chain couples TRBV19 to TRBJ1-6; D gene ambiguous. CDR1 and CDR2 from the germline V gene are LNHDA and SQIVND (reference sequence). CDR3 length: 15 residues. V gave up 5 bases and J gave up 10 bases, with 18 bases separating them. CDR3 bases: TGTGCCAGTAGTCGAATTCTCGTCATGGGATCACCCCTCCACTTT. Its protein is CASSRILVMGSPLHF.

This clonotype was seen ten or more times. The junction departs from germline at one end; a sequencing error may be responsible. Here the CDR3 DNA reads TGTGCCAGCACTGAAAGGGGGAGTTCCACTGAAGCTTTCTTT. The encoded protein is CASTERGSSTEAFF. The chain combines TRBV2 with TRBJ1-1; TRBD1 is a possible D gene (6 bases). Per the germline V gene, CDR1 is SNHLY and CDR2 is FYNNEI. This CDR3 region has 14 residues.

This clonotype was recorded only once. This may be a read error, as it is one base from a much larger clone. The chain employs TRBV4-2 and TRBJ2-7, with D uncertain. CDR3 size: 14 residues. Germline CDR1 is LGHNA and CDR2 is YNFKEQ. In DNA form, the CDR3 reads TGTGACAGCAGCCAAGATCTTGACGCTCTCGAGCAGTACTTC. Protein: CDSSQDLDALEQYF.

This clonotype was recorded a few times. The genes are TRBV12-3 or TRBV12-4 and TRBJ1-4, with 9 bases fitting TRBD1. The CDR3 consists of 14 residues. Unmatched junction bases numbered 7, after V lost 6 bases and J lost 8 bases. The chain's CDR3 is CASSPGTGKEKLFF. CDR3 bases: TGTGCCAGCAGCCCCGGGACAGGGAAGGAAAAACTGTTTTTT.